The entry below describes one T cell receptor (beta chain). In the original analysis: Reference gene primer amplification gave nucleated cell count estimates. Sequencing was performed with immunoSEQ multiplex PCR; in TCRdb, only in-frame clones are kept and a portion is missing. That table supplies the V and J calls and clone size; D and trimming were determined from the DNA. The sample consists of about 170,000 clones, 88% of them appearing once. This sample was taken from a study of blood T cell repertoires in COVID-19. Study as a whole: The United States, Italy and Spain supplied acute and convalescent COVID-19 samples. Sources were T cells, B-cell-depleted T cells, or PBMCs; the material itself was cDNA or gDNA.

Germline values: CDR1 MNHEY, CDR2 SVGAGI. The CDR3 contains 14 residues. V dropped 5 bases and J dropped 7; count of bases not matched to a gene: 8. V is TRBV6-5 and J is TRBJ1-1, with 9 positions matching TRBD1. This clonotype was obtained from a man in his fifties or sixties with acute or convalescent COVID-19. The sequencing sample was made of peripheral blood. CDR3 nucleotide sequence: TGTGCCAGCAGTAGGGACAGGGAGAGGGTTGAAGCTTTCTTT. It specifies CASSRDRERVEAFF.